This T cell receptor beta chain was identified in a study of CD8+ T cells in alopecia areata. Following extraction, RNA underwent reverse transcription to cDNA, which served as the sequencing template. Generated by immunoSEQ multiplex PCR, the TCRdb table keeps only in-frame clones and is missing some. Among some 130,000 clones listed, about 59% were seen once. This CDR3 is 16 amino acids long. The germline gives CDR1 MRHNA, CDR2 SNTAGT. V was pared by 8 bases and J by 5 bases, with 22 bases between. Treatment given: oral pan-JAK inhibitor, 5-10 mg twice daily. The source was CD8+ T cells sorted from blood, collected at week 4, from a patient treated with tofacitinib. This receptor was obtained from a human donor with alopecia areata. This chain joins TRBV6-4 and TRBJ1-5; D may be TRBD1 (6 bases). The CDR3 region is CASGKDRTGRDQPQHF. The CDR3 DNA reads TGTGCCAGCGGGAAAGACAGGACCGGGCGAGATCAGCCCCAGCATTTT.